This TCR beta chain is from a study of CD8+CD57+ T cells in acquired aplastic anemia. Study-level background: Isolated CD4+ and CD8+ cells, once sorted, yielded DNA averaging around 3 ug. The study's findings and limits: Controls and patients did not differ significantly in CD8+ Simpson's diversity.

Profiles of TCR beta VDJ and CDR3 were generated from a genomic DNA template. TCRdb processed the reads anew with MiXCR; each CDR3 protein has one entry. The data contain 150,000 to 200,000 distinct CDR3 sequences, 47% of them singletons. This clonotype was detected only a few times. The antigen remains unidentified. The CDR3 is 16 residues long. Germline V gives CDR1 MDHEN, CDR2 SYDVKM. V lost 4 bases and J lost 2; bases outside the gene matches: 9. Patients sequenced had flow cytometry evidence of CD8+CD57+ cell expansion. The enrolled patients all had severe acquired aplastic anemia. Prior therapy had not been administered to any patient at the time of blood sampling.

Sequencing input: sorted CD4+, CD8+, or CD8+CD57+ T cells (not recorded which) from PBMCs. The genes are TRBV28 and TRBJ2-5; 8 nucleotides agree with TRBD2. The TCR comes from a human donor with aplastic anemia. The CDR3 sequence is CASSSLREGWQETQYF. The CDR3 nucleotides read TGTGCCAGCAGTTCACTACGGGAGGGCTGGCAAGAGACCCAGTACTTC.